Listed below are T cell receptor beta chains from one sample, sequenced in a study of T cell responses to AZD1222 COVID-19 vaccine. Libraries were prepared by immunoSEQ multiplex PCR; TCRdb keeps only in-frame clonotypes and omits some of them. The table shows about 160,000 clones, with 94% occurring only once. This material consisted of peripheral blood, taken 28 days after the second AZD1222 dose. The receptor set was obtained from an adult who received the AZD1222 COVID-19 vaccine. CDR3s include the opening cysteine and the closing phenylalanine or tryptophan. A D gene is named only where the DNA matches it firmly. Clone size is shown for a subset of rows, as once, few, many or a class of expanded clone.

CDR3 length	V gene	clone size	J gene	D gene	CDR3 protein	CDR3 DNA
17	TRBV2	-	TRBJ2-1	-	CASSEAAATPPYNEQFF	TGTGCCAGCAGTGAAGCCGCAGCAACTCCTCCCTACAATGAGCAGTTCTTC
17	TRBV4-3	-	TRBJ2-1	TRBD2	CASSQDLLFSGRYEQFF	TGCGCCAGCAGCCAAGATCTCCTCTTTAGCGGGAGATATGAGCAGTTCTTC
15	TRBV7-8	-	TRBJ1-5	-	CASSLDGRINQPQHF	TGTGCCAGCAGCTTAGATGGAAGAATTAATCAGCCCCAGCATTTT
14	TRBV11-2	few	TRBJ1-5	TRBD1	CASSYDRVGQPQHF	TGTGCCAGCAGTTATGACAGGGTGGGGCAGCCCCAGCATTTT
13	TRBV12-3/TRBV12-4	-	TRBJ1-2	-	CASSLVSGQGYTF	TGTGCCAGCAGTTTAGTATCAGGCCAGGGCTACACCTTC
16	TRBV7-9	-	TRBJ2-3	TRBD2	CASSSHQREGTDTQYF	TGTGCCAGCAGCTCCCACCAGCGGGAGGGGACAGATACGCAGTATTTT
15	TRBV29-1	once	TRBJ2-3	TRBD1	CSVDDRGTSTDTQYF	TGCAGCGTTGACGACAGGGGCACTAGCACAGATACGCAGTATTTT
12	TRBV6-6	few	TRBJ2-7	TRBD2	CASGGRVHEQYF	TGTGCCAGCGGGGGGAGGGTCCACGAGCAGTACTTC
17	TRBV7-9	-	TRBJ2-3	TRBD2	CASSISRTSGITDTQYF	TGTGCCAGCAGCATCAGCCGGACTAGCGGTATCACAGATACGCAGTATTTT
15	TRBV6-5	-	TRBJ1-6	TRBD1	CASSYSGDSNSPLHF	TGTGCCAGCAGTTACTCGGGGGACAGCAATTCACCCCTCCACTTT
12	TRBV7-9	-	TRBJ2-1	-	CASSLAYNEQFF	TGTGCCAGCAGCTTAGCCTACAATGAGCAGTTCTTC
17	TRBV6-2/TRBV6-3	-	TRBJ2-7	TRBD2	CASSSMTSGRPPDEQYF	TGTGCCAGCAGTTCGATGACTAGCGGGAGACCCCCGGACGAGCAGTACTTC
15	TRBV27	-	TRBJ2-1	-	CASKETQDWNNEQFF	TGTGCCAGCAAGGAAACCCAGGACTGGAACAATGAGCAGTTCTTC
13	TRBV2	-	TRBJ2-1	-	CASSPPRGYEQFF	TGTGCCAGCAGTCCACCAAGGGGATACGAGCAGTTCTTC
15	TRBV19	-	TRBJ1-5	TRBD1	CASSIIDRAYQPQHF	TGTGCCAGTAGTATTATCGACAGGGCTTATCAGCCCCAGCATTTT
14	TRBV2	-	TRBJ2-1	TRBD2	CASSSGTSGPRQFF	TGTGCCAGCAGTTCCGGGACTAGCGGGCCAAGGCAGTTCTTC
14	TRBV6-6	once	TRBJ2-2	-	CASSYSAEHGELFF	TGTGCCAGCAGTTACTCGGCCGAACACGGGGAGCTGTTTTTT
13	TRBV10-1	-	TRBJ2-7	TRBD2	CASGPGGRYEQYF	TGCGCCAGCGGGCCGGGAGGGCGCTACGAGCAGTACTTC
15	TRBV10-2	-	TRBJ1-1	-	CASSEPQFGDTEAFF	TGCGCCAGCAGTGAGCCTCAGTTTGGGGACACTGAAGCTTTCTTT
14	TRBV24-1	-	TRBJ2-7	-	CATSDPLVSYEQYF	TGTGCCACCAGTGACCCTCTGGTTTCCTACGAGCAGTACTTC
11	TRBV30	-	TRBJ2-3	-	CAWSLQDTQYF	TGTGCCTGGAGTTTACAAGATACGCAGTATTTT
14	TRBV3-1/TRBV3-2	-	TRBJ2-1	-	CASSQATLSNEQFF	TGTGCCAGCAGCCAAGCGACTCTCTCGAATGAGCAGTTCTTC
13	TRBV30	-	TRBJ2-5	-	CAWSGHLWGTQYF	TGTGCCTGGAGTGGCCATCTTTGGGGGACCCAGTACTTC
16	TRBV18	-	TRBJ2-2	TRBD1	CASSPPNRGTAGELFF	TGTGCCAGCTCACCACCTAACAGGGGAACCGCCGGGGAGCTGTTTTTT
15	TRBV30	-	TRBJ1-5	-	CAWSVKGGRLEPQHF	TGTGCCTGGAGTGTGAAGGGGGGACGACTTGAGCCCCAGCATTTT
14	TRBV5-1	-	TRBJ2-2	-	CASSQRGQTGELFF	TGCGCCAGCAGCCAACGAGGACAGACCGGGGAGCTGTTTTTT
15	TRBV11-3	once	TRBJ2-2	TRBD1	CASSTGTGRSGELFF	TGTGCCAGCAGTACCGGGACAGGGAGGTCCGGGGAGCTGTTTTTT
12	TRBV28	-	TRBJ2-2	-	CASSQISGELFF	TGTGCCAGCAGTCAAATTTCCGGGGAGCTGTTTTTT
16	TRBV3-1/TRBV3-2	-	TRBJ1-4	TRBD1	CASSQGTGIERGKLFF	TGTGCCAGCAGCCAAGGGACAGGTATAGAAAGAGGAAAACTGTTTTTT
12	TRBV28	-	TRBJ1-2	-	CASSPDSYGYTF	TGTGCCAGCAGTCCAGACAGCTATGGCTACACCTTC